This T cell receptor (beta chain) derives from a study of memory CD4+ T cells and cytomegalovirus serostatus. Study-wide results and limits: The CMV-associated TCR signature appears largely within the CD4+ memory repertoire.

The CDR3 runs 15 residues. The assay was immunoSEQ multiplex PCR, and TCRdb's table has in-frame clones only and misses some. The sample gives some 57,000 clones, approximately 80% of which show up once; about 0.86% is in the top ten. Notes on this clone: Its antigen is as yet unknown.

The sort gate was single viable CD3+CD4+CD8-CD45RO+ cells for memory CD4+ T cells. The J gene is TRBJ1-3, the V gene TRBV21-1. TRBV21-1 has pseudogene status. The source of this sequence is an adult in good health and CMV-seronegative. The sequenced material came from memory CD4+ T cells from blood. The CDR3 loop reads CASSKAARSGNTIYF. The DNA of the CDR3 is TGTGCCAGCAGCAAGGCAGCACGCTCTGGAAACACCATATATTTT.